This T cell receptor beta chain originates from a study of vaccination and CD4 T cells after COVID-19. Overall study context: Two of the convalescents were Hispanic, and the group consisted of six males and four females.

Cultured CD4+ T cell DNA was sequenced using the Oncomine TCR Beta short-read assay. Via MiXCR, TCRdb re-called the PCR reads, giving one row per CDR3 protein. The sample includes about 19,000 distinct CDR3 sequences, approximately 40% of them seen just once. Treatment indicated: 10-day PBMC culture with coronavirus spike peptide pools or control peptides (ViraFEST assay). Isolation of CD4+ T cells by negative selection took place after 9 to 11 days of culture. This CDR3 is built from 14 residues. Between the trimmed V and J ends, which lost 0 bases and 9 bases, there was a span of 14 bases. Per germline, CDR1 SGHRS and CDR2 YFSETQ. Regarding the study as a whole: SARS-CoV-2-reactive clonotypes showed a nonsignificant median rise from about 20 to 38.

On this clonotype itself: The antigen is unknown.

The chain recombines TRBV5-1 with TRBJ2-3, with D unresolved. The source material was cultured CD4+ T cells from blood. This TCR came from a human donor with COVID-19. The CDR3 nucleotides read TGCGCCAGCAGCTTGGGACTCCCCCGTACAACGCAGTATTTT. This encodes CASSLGLPRTTQYF. Supplemented by reference TRBV5-1 and TRBJ2-3, the full variable domain reads KAGVTQTPRYLIKTRGQQVTLSCSPISGHRSVSWYQQTPGQGLQFLFEYFSETQRNKGNFPGRFSGRQFSNSRSEMNVSTLELGDSALYLCASSLGLPRTTQYFGPGTRLTVL.